This T cell receptor (beta chain) originates from a study of T cell changes during pregnancy in multiple sclerosis. Measured with immunoSEQ multiplex PCR; TCRdb has only the in-frame clones, and not every one. The profile shows 75,000 to 95,000 clones, about 91% of them singletons. Trimming took 0 bases from V and 5 from J; bases not matched to a gene: 5. In germline, CDR1 is LNHNV, CDR2 YYDKDF (reference sequence). The CDR3 totals 15 residues. Sequencing was performed on peripheral blood, taken in the first trimester of pregnancy. This TCR was recovered from a female donor in good health, enrolled as a control in a pregnancy study. This chain uses TRBV15 with TRBJ2-7; 9 bases are a match to TRBD1. The CDR3 loop reads CATSRDADRGHEQYF. The CDR3 nucleotides read TGTGCCACCAGCAGAGATGCGGACAGGGGCCACGAGCAGTACTTC.